This record covers a single TCR beta chain. Its antigen is undetermined. Generated by immunoSEQ multiplex PCR, the TCRdb table keeps only in-frame clones and is missing some. The profile shows roughly 100,000 clones, 93% of them singletons. V lost 1 base to trimming and J lost 6 bases; unmatched junction nucleotides: 6. CDR1 is LNHDA and CDR2 is SQIVND in the germline V gene (reference sequence). The CDR3 has 14 residues. The data were obtained in a study of siplizumab effects on memory and regulatory T cells. Findings and caveats of the study: Siplizumab produced a significant drop in alloreactive sequences attributable to unstimulated CD4+ memory cells. With siplizumab, mappable alloreactive CD4+ clones averaged approximately 69% Treg-derived, versus around 30% in controls. Whether proliferating Tregs in siplizumab cultures suppress was not functionally confirmed.

The source material was CD8+ T cells sorted from blood. The chain joins TRBV19 to TRBJ2-7; 7 bases agree with TRBD2. The TCR originated in a human donor in good health. Here the CDR3 DNA reads TGTGCCAGTAGTATAGCTGCGACGGGAGGCGAGCAGTACTTC. Translated: CASSIAATGGEQYF.